This T cell receptor beta chain was sequenced in a study of regulatory T cells in long-lasting Graves disease. At the level of the study: The antithyroid drugs taken by newly diagnosed Graves' patients had been used for under 3 months. Points from the study as a whole: Persistent disease was associated with favored TRBV28 usage and with favored use of TRBJ1-2 and TRBJ2-5.

Time point given: newly diagnosed GD, antithyroid drugs for less than 3 months. The TCR library was made from RNA extracted from PBMCs. This clonotype was counted at least ten times. The antigen is not known. Arm-PCR of CDR3 regions with iRepertoire HTBI primers generated TCR beta libraries. TCRdb independently ran MiXCR on the multiplex PCR reads; one entry per CDR3 protein. The data show roughly 510,000 distinct CDR3 sequences, about 16% seen once. Germline CDR1 and CDR2: MDHEN and SYDVKM. With V trimmed by 6 bases and J by 5 bases, 4 bases remained unmatched. This CDR3 contains 14 residues. These same records also appear under a second study, on T cells in Graves' hyperthyroidism and ophthalmopathy.

The source of this sequence is a man between 18 and 29 years old with Graves disease. The V gene is TRBV28, the J gene TRBJ2-1; 10 positions agree with TRBD2. This sample comprised peripheral blood mononuclear cells (PBMCs), obtained at new diagnosis, from a patient treated with antithyroid drugs. The CDR3 protein is CASSPTSGNNEQFF. CDR3 coding DNA: TGTGCCAGCAGCCCAACTAGCGGGAACAATGAGCAGTTCTTC.